What follows are 5 T cell receptor beta chains derived from one specimen sequenced in a study of shared clonotypes between healthy human individuals. Assay used: immunoSEQ multiplex PCR; TCRdb lists only in-frame clones, some missing. The table lists around 450,000 clones, about 85% of them singletons. The sequencing sample was made of PBMCs. Receptors originate from a middle-aged woman in good health. Some clones in this sample may be carry-over from other donors' samples.

This chain links TRBV10-1 with TRBJ1-5; 7 positions agree with TRBD1. CDR1 and CDR2 from the germline V gene are WNHNN and SYGVQD (reference sequence). Germline trimming cut 5 bases from V and 9 bases from J; bases unmatched to any gene: 22. The CDR3 contains 18 residues. The DNA of the CDR3 is TGCGCCAGCAGTACTAAAATTCGGGACAGTATCCTTCTCGGGCCCCAGCATTTT. Amino acids: CASSTKIRDSILLGPQHF.

The chain carries TRBV19 and TRBJ1-4; the D is unclear. The CDR3 totals 15 residues. CDR1 and CDR2 (germline): LNHDA, SQIVND (reference sequence). V was shortened by 5 bases and J by 2 bases, with 12 bases between the two germline ends. CDR3 amino acids: CASSPRGTTNEKLFF. CDR3 nucleotides: TGTGCCAGTAGTCCGCGAGGAACTACTAATGAAAAACTGTTTTTT.

This sequence joins TRBV2 and TRBJ2-1, with a tentative D call TRBD2 (6 bases). This CDR3 comprises 13 residues. Trimming pared 8 bases from V and 7 bases from J, leaving 15 bases between. Germline CDR1 and CDR2: SNHLY and FYNNEI. CDR3 amino acids: CASLLASFNEQFF. CDR3 sequence (DNA): TGTGCCAGCCTTCTAGCGTCGTTTAATGAGCAGTTCTTC. Based on the CDR3 plus reference TRBV2 and TRBJ2-1, the full variable domain is EPEVTQTPSHQVTQMGQEVILRCVPISNHLYFYWYRQILGQKVEFLVSFYNNEISEKSEIFDDQFSVERPDGSNFTLKIRSTKLEDSAMYFCASLLASFNEQFFGPGTRLTVL.

This clone showed up just once. V usage is TRBV19 and J usage is TRBJ1-5, with 10 bases fitting TRBD1. V was clipped by 4 bases and J by 7 bases; unmatched bases: 4. CDR3 length equals 14 residues. Germline V CDR1 and CDR2: LNHDA, SQIVND (reference sequence). CDR3 region: CASSTTGGDQPQHF. The CDR3 nucleotides read TGTGCCAGTAGTACGACAGGGGGCGACCAGCCCCAGCATTTT.

The rearrangement uses TRBV7-9 and TRBJ2-1, with 8 bases lining up with TRBD2. From germline, CDR1 is SEHNR and CDR2 FQNEAQ (reference sequence). There are 14 residues in the CDR3. The trim removed 0 bases at V and 9 bases at J, leaving 4 bases unmatched. CDR3 bases: TGTGCCAGCAGCTTAGCTAGCGGGAAGGGTGAGCAGTTCTTC. Residues: CASSLASGKGEQFF.